The 23 T cell receptor beta chains given below trace back to one sample, sequenced in a study of identical twins. MiXCR, run by TCRdb on the 5' RACE reads, gives a single entry per CDR3 protein. The sample records roughly 250,000 distinct CDR3 sequences, more than 13% being singletons. Sequenced input: memory (CD45RO+) T cells sorted from blood. These receptor sequences come from a woman younger than 30 in good health.

This rearrangement joins TRBV5-1 to TRBJ2-3, with 7 bases that match TRBD2. This CDR3 spans 16 amino acids. After removal of 5 bases from V and 4 bases from J, the junction contained 13 bases not matched to a gene. Germline V gene sequence: CDR1 SGHRS, CDR2 YFSETQ. For the CDR3, the DNA is TGCGCCAGCAGTAATTATTTGGGCGGGGGAGCAGATACGCAGTATTTT. The encoded protein is CASSNYLGGGADTQYF.

This clonotype has more than one count but fewer than ten. The genes are TRBV3-1 and TRBJ2-7; 15 bases agree with TRBD2. J was trimmed by 6 bases and V by 0 bases; bases with no gene match: 6. The CDR3 extends over 17 amino acids. CDR1 and CDR2 from the germline V gene are LGHDT and YNNKEL (reference sequence). In DNA, the CDR3 is TGTGCCAGCAGCCAAGACAGGGAGGGACTAGCGGGGGGCGAGCAGTACTTC. This gives the protein CASSQDREGLAGGEQYF.

This chain joins TRBV20-1 and TRBJ2-2; TRBD1 matches at 7 bases. The CDR3 totals 14 residues. Germline V CDR1 and CDR2: DFQATT, SNEGSKA (reference sequence). The ends lost 4 bases at V and 4 bases at J; junction bases unmatched: 6. The DNA of the CDR3 is TGCAGTGCTATGAGGGGGCTAGGCACCGGGGAGCTGTTTTTT. This encodes CSAMRGLGTGELFF.

The chain couples TRBV27 to TRBJ2-4, with TRBD2 matching 7 bases. Germline V gene sequence: CDR1 MNHEY, CDR2 SMNVEV (reference sequence). With V trimmed by 5 bases and J by 10 bases, 5 bases remained unmatched. The length of the CDR3 is 12 residues. CDR3 in DNA: TGTGCCAGCAGTCCCCAGCGGGGTATTCAGTACTTC. Its protein product is CASSPQRGIQYF.

The V and J genes are TRBV20-1 and TRBJ2-3; unclear D gene. This CDR3 contains 12 residues. Germline V gives CDR1 DFQATT, CDR2 SNEGSKA (reference sequence). Trimming cost V 0 bases and J 5 bases, with 6 bases left between them. CDR3 in amino acids: CSAREGGDTQYF. Written as DNA, the CDR3 is TGCAGTGCTAGAGAAGGTGGAGATACGCAGTATTTT.

This clonotype was observed many times. V is TRBV2 and J is TRBJ1-2; the D gene is possibly TRBD1 (6 bases). Germline CDR1 reads SNHLY; CDR2 reads FYNNEI. Trimming shortened V by 8 bases and J by 7 bases, and 17 bases separated the two germline ends. CDR3 size: 13 residues. The CDR3 is CASRSGVTGGYTF. The CDR3, as DNA: TGTGCCAGCCGTTCAGGGGTTACGGGTGGCTACACCTTC.

This clonotype showed up many times. This chain connects TRBV29-1 to TRBJ1-2, with a tentative D call TRBD1 (5 bases). This CDR3 has 15 amino acids. V gave up 4 bases and J gave up 8 bases, with 23 bases separating them. Germline V gene lookup returns CDR1 SQVTM and CDR2 ANQGSEA. CDR3 amino acids: CSVVHNTQGAGGYTF. In DNA, the CDR3 is TGCAGCGTTGTCCACAATACCCAGGGAGCGGGCGGCTACACCTTC.

Only a few counts were recorded for this clonotype. J is TRBJ2-1 and V is TRBV20-1; D possibly corresponds to TRBD2 (5 bases). This CDR3 spans 14 amino acids. The V end lost 5 bases, the J end lost 0 bases, and 11 bases lay between the germline ends. The V gene's germline CDR1 is DFQATT and CDR2 SNEGSKA (reference sequence). This chain's CDR3 is CSAGMSGSYNEQFF. CDR3 nucleotide sequence: TGCAGTGCTGGAATGAGCGGCTCCTACAATGAGCAGTTCTTC.

V gene TRBV10-2 combines with J gene TRBJ1-1; D uncertain. CDR1 is WSHSY and CDR2 is SAAADI in the germline V gene. V was trimmed by 8 bases and J by 5 bases, leaving 12 bases between them. The length of the CDR3 is 12 residues. The CDR3: CASAISRTEAFF. CDR3 nucleotide sequence: TGCGCCAGCGCTATTTCCAGGACTGAAGCTTTCTTT.

This clonotype was detected a few times. V gene TRBV12-5 combines with J gene TRBJ2-7; D uncertain. The CDR3 totals 15 residues. V lost 6 bases and J 3 bases, leaving 18 bases between the germline ends. The germline gives CDR1 LGHNT, CDR2 FRNRAP. The CDR3 spells CASGSDSLRLYEQYF. DNA of the CDR3: TGTGCTAGTGGCTCCGACTCCCTCCGCCTCTACGAGCAGTACTTC. Full variable domain (outside the CDR3, taken from reference TRBV12-5 and TRBJ2-7): DARVTQTPRHKVTEMGQEVTMRCQPILGHNTVFWYRQTMMQGLELLAYFRNRAPLDDSGMPKDRFSAEMPDATLATLKIQPSEPRDSAVYFCASGSDSLRLYEQYFGPGTRLTVT.

The chain has TRBV28 and TRBJ2-7; no firm D call. The CDR3 spans 14 residues. V lost 7 bases and J lost 3, with 16 bases in between. Looked up from germline, CDR1 is MDHEN and CDR2 is SYDVKM. CDR3 bases: TGTGCCAGCACCCCAGGTTTCCCCCTCTACGAGCAGTACTTC. It encodes CASTPGFPLYEQYF.

The chain links TRBV6-5 to TRBJ2-2; the match to TRBD2 covers 14 bases. From germline, CDR1 is MNHEY and CDR2 SVGAGI. J was trimmed by 5 bases and V by 0 bases; bases with no gene match: 8. CDR3 length: 19 residues. Here the CDR3 DNA reads TGTGCCAGCAGTTACTCCGGACTAGCGGGAGGTCGTGGAACCGGGGAGCTGTTTTTT. Its protein product is CASSYSGLAGGRGTGELFF.

The chain has TRBV20-1 and TRBJ2-7, with D perhaps matching TRBD1 (6 bases). The CDR3 consists of 12 residues. Germline assignment: CDR1 DFQATT and CDR2 SNEGSKA (reference sequence). V gave up 4 bases and J gave up 6 bases, with 13 bases separating them. Here the CDR3 reads CSAIRQAPEQYF. CDR3 in DNA: TGCAGTGCTATTAGACAGGCGCCCGAGCAGTACTTC.

This rearrangement joins TRBV6-1 to TRBJ2-1; 12 nucleotides agree with TRBD2. Germline CDR1 and CDR2: MNHNS and SASEGT. Germline trimming cut 6 bases from V and 2 bases from J; bases unmatched to any gene: 5. The length of the CDR3 is 16 residues. As DNA, the CDR3 is TGTGCCAGCAGCCTCAGGACTAGCGGGACCTACAATGAGCAGTTCTTC. It encodes CASSLRTSGTYNEQFF.

The chain is built from TRBV7-6 and TRBJ2-2; D is unclear. CDR1 is SGHVS and CDR2 is FNYEAQ in the germline V gene. This CDR3 contains 16 residues. The germline V and J ends were trimmed by 5 bases and 3 bases, with 16 bases remaining between them. CDR3 in DNA: TGTGCCAGCAGCGACTCTTTCCTAACAGACACCGGGGAGCTGTTTTTT. Its translation is CASSDSFLTDTGELFF.

The rearrangement uses TRBV20-1 and TRBJ2-3; possible D gene TRBD2, 7 bases. V was cut by 6 bases and J by 2 bases, with 12 bases left in between. This CDR3 is built from 13 residues. Germline V gives CDR1 DFQATT, CDR2 SNEGSKA (reference sequence). CDR3 sequence: CSAQRDNTDTQYF. CDR3 DNA: TGCAGTGCACAGCGGGACAACACAGATACGCAGTATTTT.

This clonotype was detected a few times. The CDR3 is CASSGAPLRANNEQFF. The CDR3 DNA follows: TGTGCCAGCAGCGGAGCCCCACTCCGGGCTAACAATGAGCAGTTCTTC. J is TRBJ2-1 and V is TRBV9; D is undetermined. CDR1 SGDLS and CDR2 YYNGEE come from the germline V gene. Trimming removed 3 bases at V and 5 bases at J, with 18 bases between. The CDR3 length is 16 residues. Together with reference TRBV9 and TRBJ2-1, the CDR3 gives the full variable domain: DSGVTQTPKHLITATGQRVTLRCSPRSGDLSVYWYQQSLDQGLQFLIQYYNGEERAKGNILERFSAQQFPDLHSELNLSSLELGDSALYFCASSGAPLRANNEQFFGPGTRLTVL.

The rearrangement links TRBV27 to TRBJ1-2, with 12 bases identical to TRBD1. Germline CDR1 MNHEY, CDR2 SMNVEV (reference sequence). Trimming took 3 bases from V and 7 from J; bases not matched to a gene: 6. The length of the CDR3 is 15 residues. CDR3 residues: CASSFLGQGAGGYTF. Written as DNA, the CDR3 is TGTGCCAGCAGTTTTCTGGGACAGGGGGCCGGTGGCTACACCTTC.

This clonotype was seen only a few times. The gene calls are TRBV28 and TRBJ2-3; a possible D gene is TRBD2 (6 bases). Germline lookup yields CDR1 MDHEN and CDR2 SYDVKM. The CDR3 consists of 15 residues. Trimming cost V 2 bases and J 1 base, with 10 bases left between them. The CDR3 DNA follows: TGTGCCAGCAGTTTAGGCGGGGCAGGCACAGATACGCAGTATTTT. Translated, it gives CASSLGGAGTDTQYF.

This clonotype was seen many times. The genes are TRBV12-3 or TRBV12-4 and TRBJ1-2, with D uncertain. The V and J ends lost 3 bases and 5 bases respectively, with 19 bases between them. The CDR3 runs 16 residues. CDR3 protein: CASSFQAQPLIYGYTF. The CDR3 region has the DNA TGTGCCAGCAGTTTTCAGGCGCAGCCTCTTATATATGGCTACACCTTC.

The J gene is TRBJ2-5, the V gene TRBV11-2; TRBD2 matches 9 bases. CDR3 length: 18 residues. J gave up 2 bases and V 4 bases, and 14 bases lay outside the gene matches. Germline CDR1 and CDR2: SGHAT and FQNNGV. The CDR3 loop reads CASSSVGRWLAGQETQYF. The CDR3 DNA follows: TGTGCCAGCAGCTCAGTGGGGCGCTGGCTAGCGGGACAAGAGACCCAGTACTTC. Drawing the rest from reference TRBV11-2 and TRBJ2-5, the complete variable domain is EAGVAQSPRYKIIEKRQSVAFWCNPISGHATLYWYQQILGQGPKLLIQFQNNGVVDDSQLPKDRFSAERLKGVDSTLKIQPAKLEDSAVYLCASSSVGRWLAGQETQYFGPGTRLLVL.

The V gene is TRBV10-3, the J gene TRBJ2-6; 11 bases are shared with TRBD2. The junction had 8 bases not matched to a gene; V was cut back by 4 bases and J by 0 bases. Germline values: CDR1 ENHRY, CDR2 SYGVKD. The CDR3 contains 19 residues. CDR3 DNA sequence: TGTGCCATCAGTGCCAGACTAGCGGGGTCCTCCTCTGGGGCCAACGTCCTGACTTTC. The encoded protein is CAISARLAGSSSGANVLTF.

This clonotype has a single count. The chain combines TRBV12-3 or TRBV12-4 with TRBJ2-3; D ambiguous. The CDR3 loop spans 15 amino acids. Trimming cost V 1 base and J 5 bases, with 13 bases left between them. The CDR3 reads CASSLGQVFRDTQYF. The CDR3 DNA reads as TGTGCCAGCAGTTTAGGCCAGGTATTCAGAGATACGCAGTATTTT.